This paragraph reports one T cell receptor beta chain. Per germline, CDR1 SGDLS and CDR2 YYNGEE. V dropped 3 bases and J dropped 1 base, with 15 bases sitting between them. The CDR3 sequence is 16 residues long. The data were obtained in a study of blood T cell repertoires in COVID-19. On the study more broadly: The study drew acute and convalescent COVID-19 samples from the United States, Italy and Spain. T cells, B-cell-depleted T cells, or PBMCs provided the cDNA or gDNA that served as material.

Generated by immunoSEQ multiplex PCR, the TCRdb table keeps only in-frame clones and is missing some. Of about 170,000 clones in the sample, roughly 80% were seen once. Which cohort a participant joined came from the clinical history participants gave. In Cohort 3, a recovered donor had either two negative PCRs, clearance, or symptom resolution. Specimen: PBMCs or T cells enriched from blood (not recorded which). The sequence came from a man in his forties or fifties who had recovered from COVID-19. The J gene is TRBJ2-3, the V gene TRBV9, with a weak D call TRBD1 (6 bases). CDR3 loop: CASSDLHPGGTDTQYF. DNA of the CDR3: TGTGCCAGCAGCGACCTTCACCCAGGGGGCACAGATACGCAGTATTTT.